Presented here are 27 T cell receptor beta chains from one specimen sequenced in a study of cytomegalovirus exposure and HLA in healthy donors. 60 Vbeta and 13 Jbeta primers were used in PCR. Repertoires were generated with immunoSEQ multiplex PCR, while TCRdb's copy carries only in-frame clones and drops some. The sample has 200,000 to 250,000 clones; 60% to 80% are singletons. The sample comprised PBMCs. The source is a male donor in good health and CMV-seronegative.

The chain combines TRBV7-2 with TRBJ1-2; D unclear. The CDR3 consists of 11 residues. V was clipped by 6 bases and J by 4 bases, with 6 bases between them. From germline, CDR1 is SGHTA and CDR2 FQGNSA. CDR3 sequence reads: CASRSSYGYTF. The DNA of the CDR3 is TGTGCCAGCAGATCCAGCTATGGCTACACCTTC.

This chain links TRBV30 with TRBJ2-5; TRBD2 aligns across 12 bases. V lost 2 bases to trimming and J lost 1 base; unmatched junction nucleotides: 2. CDR3 size: 15 residues. Germline V lookup: CDR1 GTSNPN, CDR2 SVGIG (reference sequence). CDR3 coding DNA: TGTGCCTGGAGTCGGACTAGCGGGGTCCAAGAGACCCAGTACTTC. Its protein is CAWSRTSGVQETQYF.

The chain has TRBV28 and TRBJ2-1, with 9 bases fitting TRBD2. This CDR3 is 15 amino acids long. Germline CDR1 is MDHEN and CDR2 is SYDVKM. V shed 5 bases, J shed 8 bases, and the junction held 10 bases outside the gene matches. CDR3 sequence reads: CASSPAGGQVHEQFF. CDR3 nucleotides: TGTGCCAGCAGTCCCGCGGGGGGGCAGGTCCATGAGCAGTTCTTC.

The chain combines TRBV2 with TRBJ2-5; perhaps TRBD2 as D (5 bases). The V gene lost 7 bases and the J gene lost 5 bases, with 14 bases spanning the gap. The germline V gene has CDR1 SNHLY and CDR2 FYNNEI. This CDR3 spans 13 amino acids. The CDR3 bases are TGTGCCAGCATGACTACTAAACTGGAGACCCAGTACTTC. It specifies CASMTTKLETQYF.

The rearrangement joins TRBV5-1 to TRBJ2-7, with 8 bases matching TRBD2. CDR1 and CDR2 (germline): SGHRS, YFSETQ. The J segment lost 7 bases and the V segment lost 4 bases, leaving 10 bases of the junction unmatched. The CDR3 is 14 amino acids. This CDR3 reads CASSSPGTSIEQYF. For the CDR3, the DNA is TGCGCCAGCAGCAGCCCTGGGACTAGTATTGAGCAGTACTTC.

This clone was counted between two and nine times. The chain uses TRBV4-2 and TRBJ2-6, with D uncertain. The germline CDR1 and CDR2 sequences are LGHNA and YNFKEQ. The CDR3 contains 16 residues. V gave up 0 bases and J gave up 0 bases, with 6 bases separating them. CDR3 sequence: CASSQDFSSGANVLTF. For the CDR3, the DNA is TGTGCCAGCAGCCAAGATTTTAGCTCTGGGGCCAACGTCCTGACTTTC.

This clone has a handful of counts. The V call is TRBV16, the J call TRBJ2-6, with no clear D. CDR1 and CDR2 from the germline V gene are KGHSY and FQNENV. The CDR3 consists of 15 residues. V was pared by 2 bases and J by 0 bases, with 5 bases between. CDR3 protein: CASSQPVSGANVLTF. CDR3 coding DNA: TGTGCCAGCAGCCAACCCGTCTCTGGGGCCAACGTCCTGACTTTC.

This rearrangement joins TRBV4-2 to TRBJ2-1; 7 nucleotides align to TRBD1. The CDR3 is 15 amino acids. V trimming: 4 bases; J trimming: 2 bases; junction bases outside the gene matches: 5. CDR1 and CDR2 from the germline V gene are LGHNA and YNFKEQ. DNA for the CDR3: TGTGCCAGCAGCCGGGACAGCGTGACCTACAATGAGCAGTTCTTC. This translates into CASSRDSVTYNEQFF.

The gene calls are TRBV5-1 and TRBJ2-5; D perhaps matches TRBD2 (6 bases). The DNA end lines up better with TRBJ2-7; the J call may be wrong. The CDR3 loop spans 15 amino acids. Per the germline V gene, CDR1 is SGHRS and CDR2 is YFSETQ. The CDR3 coding sequence is TGCGCCAGCAGCGAAGGGACTGGGGAAATTTACGAGCAGTACTTC. Protein product: CASSEGTGEIYEQYF.

The chain is built from TRBV11-2 and TRBJ2-1; D not certain. The CDR3 sequence is 17 residues long. Per the germline V gene, CDR1 is SGHAT and CDR2 is FQNNGV. V was shortened by 1 base and J by 1 base, with 14 bases between the two germline ends. This chain's CDR3 is CASSLVTGSRSYNEQFF. The CDR3 DNA is TGTGCCAGCAGCTTAGTGACCGGGTCTAGATCCTACAATGAGCAGTTCTTC. Drawing the rest from reference TRBV11-2 and TRBJ2-1, the complete variable domain is EAGVAQSPRYKIIEKRQSVAFWCNPISGHATLYWYQQILGQGPKLLIQFQNNGVVDDSQLPKDRFSAERLKGVDSTLKIQPAKLEDSAVYLCASSLVTGSRSYNEQFFGPGTRLTVL.

This chain connects TRBV18 to TRBJ1-1, with D possibly matching TRBD1 (6 bases). CDR3 length equals 14 residues. Between the trimmed V and J ends, which lost 5 bases and 3 bases, there was a span of 13 bases. The V gene's germline CDR1 is KGHSH and CDR2 LQKENI. In DNA form, the CDR3 reads TGTGCCAGCTCATCAACCGACAGGTACACTGAAGCTTTCTTT. Amino acids: CASSSTDRYTEAFF.

This chain connects TRBV9 to TRBJ2-1; 11 positions match TRBD2. With V trimmed by 0 bases and J by 5 bases, 1 base remained unmatched. This CDR3 is built from 15 residues. Germline V CDR1 and CDR2: SGDLS, YYNGEE. Here the CDR3 DNA reads TGTGCCAGCAGCGTAGAACTAGCGGGAGACAATGAGCAGTTCTTC. This gives the protein CASSVELAGDNEQFF.

The chain uses TRBV29-1 and TRBJ1-4; the match to TRBD1 covers 9 bases. Trimming removed 6 bases from V and 8 bases from J; junction bases left unmatched: 4. The CDR3 loop spans 12 amino acids. CDR1 SQVTM and CDR2 ANQGSEA come from the germline V gene. CDR3 region: CSVGQGREKLFF. The CDR3 nucleotides read TGCAGCGTGGGACAGGGCAGAGAAAAACTGTTTTTT.

The rearrangement joins TRBV5-5 to TRBJ2-7; 7 positions agree with TRBD1. The CDR3 sequence is 13 residues long. The V gene end was trimmed by 3 bases and the J gene end by 2 bases; junction bases not matched to a gene: 2. Looked up from germline, CDR1 is SGHKS and CDR2 is YYEKEE (reference sequence). CDR3 bases: TGTGCCAGCAGCTCTGACAGGGCCTACGAGCAGTACTTC. Its translation is CASSSDRAYEQYF.

CDR3 region: CASSVDGGASYGYTF. In nucleotides, the CDR3 is TGTGCCAGCAGCGTAGATGGGGGCGCCTCTTATGGCTACACCTTC. V usage is TRBV9 and J usage is TRBJ1-2; a possible D gene is TRBD1 (6 bases). The CDR3 contains 15 residues. The germline V and J ends were trimmed by 0 bases and 5 bases, with 14 bases remaining between them. CDR1 and CDR2 from the germline V gene are SGDLS and YYNGEE.

The J gene is TRBJ2-3, the V gene TRBV9; 7 bases agree with TRBD2. Germline-derived CDR1 and CDR2 are SGDLS and YYNGEE. The J segment lost 0 bases and the V segment lost 0 bases, leaving 4 bases of the junction unmatched. The CDR3 spans 16 residues. CDR3 nucleotide sequence: TGTGCCAGCAGCGTAGGGTCTAGCGGAAGCACAGATACGCAGTATTTT. Translating it yields CASSVGSSGSTDTQYF.

This sequence joins TRBV19 and TRBJ2-5; 13 bases agree with TRBD2. The germline V gene has CDR1 LNHDA and CDR2 SQIVND (reference sequence). The CDR3 runs to 17 residues. Losses at the gene ends were 5 bases for V and 2 bases for J; bases not matched to a gene: 8. CDR3 amino acids: CASSPQGLAGTQETQYF. CDR3 bases: TGTGCCAGTAGTCCCCAGGGACTAGCGGGGACACAAGAGACCCAGTACTTC.

A few counts support this clone. The V and J genes are TRBV7-9 and TRBJ1-1; the D gene is possibly TRBD1 (6 bases). This CDR3 has 13 residues. V lost 4 bases and J 7 bases, leaving 13 bases between the germline ends. Germline values: CDR1 SEHNR, CDR2 FQNEAQ (reference sequence). Here the CDR3 DNA reads TGTGCCAGCAGCTCCGGGACAACCCTTGAAGCTTTCTTT. Its protein is CASSSGTTLEAFF.

V and J are TRBV9 and TRBJ2-3, with 7 bases matching TRBD2. The CDR3 contains 15 residues. Germline values: CDR1 SGDLS, CDR2 YYNGEE. The J segment lost 6 bases and the V segment lost 3 bases, leaving 10 bases of the junction unmatched. The CDR3 DNA sequence: TGTGCCAGCAGCGGGGGGGGTGGGCCCGGGGATACGCAGTATTTT. It translates to CASSGGGGPGDTQYF.

This clone was observed a handful of times. The CDR3 protein is CASRPSGSKHEQYF. Written as DNA, the CDR3 is TGTGCCAGCAGACCTAGCGGGAGCAAACACGAGCAGTACTTC. The J gene is TRBJ2-7, the V gene TRBV6-5; 10 bases line up with TRBD2. V trimming: 6 bases; J trimming: 5 bases; junction bases outside the gene matches: 7. The CDR3 runs to 14 residues. CDR1 is MNHEY and CDR2 is SVGAGI in the germline V gene.

This chain joins TRBV4-1 and TRBJ2-2; D possibly corresponds to TRBD2 (6 bases). V was clipped by 0 bases and J by 5 bases, with 13 bases between them. This CDR3 has 16 residues. Germline CDR1 MGHRA, CDR2 YSYEKL. CDR3 loop: CASSQDPGSRTGELFF. CDR3 bases: TGCGCCAGCAGCCAAGATCCCGGGAGTCGGACCGGGGAGCTGTTTTTT.

The chain couples TRBV27 to TRBJ2-2; possible D gene TRBD2, 5 bases. CDR1 MNHEY and CDR2 SMNVEV come from the germline V gene (reference sequence). Trimming removed 2 bases from V and 4 bases from J, with 8 bases in between. The CDR3 loop spans 14 amino acids. CDR3: CASSLLAATGELFF. CDR3 DNA sequence: TGTGCCAGCAGTTTACTAGCAGCCACCGGGGAGCTGTTTTTT.

This clone was observed at least ten times. The V gene is TRBV5-1, the J gene TRBJ2-7; 7 nucleotides align to TRBD2. The CDR3 runs to 14 residues. Germline V gene sequence: CDR1 SGHRS, CDR2 YFSETQ. The V and J ends lost 1 base and 2 bases, in that order; junction bases with no gene match: 3. Written as DNA, the CDR3 is TGCGCCAGCAGCTTGTGGGAGGGCCCCTACGAGCAGTACTTC. Translation: CASSLWEGPYEQYF.

The gene calls are TRBV28 and TRBJ2-1; 8 nucleotides line up with TRBD1. V was pared by 10 bases and J by 4 bases, with 9 bases of the junction left unmatched. Germline assignment: CDR1 MDHEN and CDR2 SYDVKM. The CDR3 is made up of 14 amino acids. CDR3 nucleotides: TGTGCCACCTTAAGACAGGGGCCATACAATGAGCAGTTCTTC. This translates into CATLRQGPYNEQFF.

The chain carries TRBV30 and TRBJ2-3, with 8 bases aligning to TRBD2. Germline CDR1 and CDR2: GTSNPN and SVGIG (reference sequence). After removal of 6 bases from V and 3 bases from J, the junction contained 8 bases not matched to a gene. CDR3 length: 14 amino acids. The CDR3 reads CACVQRGMTDTQYF. The CDR3, as DNA: TGTGCCTGCGTCCAGCGGGGGATGACAGATACGCAGTATTTT.

The chain is built from TRBV9 and TRBJ2-7; D ambiguous. The CDR3 is made up of 13 amino acids. The germline V gene encodes CDR1 SGDLS and CDR2 YYNGEE. V was trimmed by 6 bases and J by 6 bases, leaving 16 bases between them. The CDR3 nucleotides are TGTGCCAGCATCCTAAACAGCTTCTCCGAGCAGTACTTC. Protein product: CASILNSFSEQYF.

This clone was seen once. The chain recombines TRBV5-6 with TRBJ1-4; tentatively, D is TRBD1 (6 bases). The CDR3 runs 18 residues. CDR1 and CDR2 (germline): SGHDT, YYEEEE. Deletions cut 2 bases from V and 8 bases from J, with 25 bases between. The CDR3 DNA follows: TGTGCCAGCAGCTTCCAGACAGGAGGTAGGCTTGGCGAGGAAAAACTGTTTTTT. It codes for CASSFQTGGRLGEEKLFF.